This T cell receptor beta chain stems from a study of beta chain features in type 1 diabetes. Study findings and constraints: Across all four CD4+ subsets, people with type 1 diabetes showed modestly shorter TCRB CDR3s. Patients showed naive, central memory and Treg TCRB repertoires that appeared more similar than those of healthy donors. Equally in patients and controls, shorter templates might have been favored by PCR.

Stem cell-like memory, regulatory, central memory and naive CD4+ cells were sorted via CD45RO/CCR7/CD25/CD127/CD95/CD27. Expressed TCRB transcripts were sequenced, since all the RNA that had been isolated was reverse transcribed. Reads from naive, central memory and regulatory T cell samples averaged around 4 million. Produced via immunoSEQ multiplex PCR; TCRdb's table is partial and in-frame only. The sample carries around 180,000 clones, 7.8% recorded once. This clone was found a few times. What it recognizes is unknown. The CDR3 extends over 14 amino acids. CDR1 is SGHRS and CDR2 is YFSETQ in the germline V gene. Germline trimming cut 4 bases from V and 2 bases from J; bases unmatched to any gene: 3.

The specimen was central memory CD4+ T cells from blood. The sequence came from a woman between 40 and 50 years old with type 1 diabetes. The V gene is TRBV5-1, the J gene TRBJ2-1, with 7 bases matching TRBD2. CDR3 sequence: CASSLLATYNEQFF. The CDR3 coding sequence is TGCGCCAGCAGCCTACTAGCGACCTACAATGAGCAGTTCTTC.